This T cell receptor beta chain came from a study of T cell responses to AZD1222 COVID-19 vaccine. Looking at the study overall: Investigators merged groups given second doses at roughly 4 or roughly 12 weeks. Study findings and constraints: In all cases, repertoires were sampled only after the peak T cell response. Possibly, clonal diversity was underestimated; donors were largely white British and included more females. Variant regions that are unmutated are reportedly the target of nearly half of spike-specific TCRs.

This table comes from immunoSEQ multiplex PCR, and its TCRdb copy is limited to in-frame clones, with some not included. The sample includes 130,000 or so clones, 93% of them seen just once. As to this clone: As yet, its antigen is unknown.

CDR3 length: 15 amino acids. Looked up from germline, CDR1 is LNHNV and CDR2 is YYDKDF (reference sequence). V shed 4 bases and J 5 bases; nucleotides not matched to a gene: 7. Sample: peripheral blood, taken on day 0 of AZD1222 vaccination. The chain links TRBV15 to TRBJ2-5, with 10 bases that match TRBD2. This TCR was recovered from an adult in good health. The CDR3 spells CATSTQRGGLETQYF. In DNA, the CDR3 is TGTGCCACCAGCACACAGCGGGGGGGCCTCGAGACCCAGTACTTC.